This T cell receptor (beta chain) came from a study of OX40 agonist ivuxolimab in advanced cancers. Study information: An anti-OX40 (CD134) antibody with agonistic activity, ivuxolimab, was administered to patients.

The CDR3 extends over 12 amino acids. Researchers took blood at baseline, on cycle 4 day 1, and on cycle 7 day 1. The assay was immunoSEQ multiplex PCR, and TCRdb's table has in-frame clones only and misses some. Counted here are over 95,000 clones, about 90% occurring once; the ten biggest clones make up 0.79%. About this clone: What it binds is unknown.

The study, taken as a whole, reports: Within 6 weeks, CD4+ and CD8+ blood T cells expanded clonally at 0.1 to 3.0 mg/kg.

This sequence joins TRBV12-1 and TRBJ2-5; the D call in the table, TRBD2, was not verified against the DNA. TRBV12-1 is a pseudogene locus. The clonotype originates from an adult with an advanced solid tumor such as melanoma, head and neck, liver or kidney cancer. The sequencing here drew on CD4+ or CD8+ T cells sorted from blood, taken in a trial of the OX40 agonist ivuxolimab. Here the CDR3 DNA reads TGTGCCAGCAGCCCCGGAGTGGAGACCCAGTACTTC. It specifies CASSPGVETQYF.